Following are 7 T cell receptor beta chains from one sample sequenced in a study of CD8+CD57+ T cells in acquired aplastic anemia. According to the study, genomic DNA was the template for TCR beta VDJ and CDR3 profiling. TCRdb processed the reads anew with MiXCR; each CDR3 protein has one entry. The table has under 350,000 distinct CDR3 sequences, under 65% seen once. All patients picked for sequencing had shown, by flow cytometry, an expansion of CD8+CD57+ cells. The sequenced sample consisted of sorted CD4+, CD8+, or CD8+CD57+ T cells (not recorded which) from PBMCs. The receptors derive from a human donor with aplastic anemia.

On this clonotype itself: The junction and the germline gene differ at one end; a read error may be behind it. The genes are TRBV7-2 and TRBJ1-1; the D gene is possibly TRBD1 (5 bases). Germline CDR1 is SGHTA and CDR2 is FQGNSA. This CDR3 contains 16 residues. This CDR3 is CASSLVYRREGTEAFF. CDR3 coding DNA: TGTGCCAGCAGTTTAGTATATAGGAGGGAGGGGACTGAAGCTTTCTTT.

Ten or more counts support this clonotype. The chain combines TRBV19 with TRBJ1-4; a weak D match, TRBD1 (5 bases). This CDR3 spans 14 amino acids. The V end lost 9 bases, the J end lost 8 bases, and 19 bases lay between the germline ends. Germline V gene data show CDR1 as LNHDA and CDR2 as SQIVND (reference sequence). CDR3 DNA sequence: TGTGCCAGCAAGGGGACGATGGCCAGGGAAAAACTGTTTTTT. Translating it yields CASKGTMAREKLFF. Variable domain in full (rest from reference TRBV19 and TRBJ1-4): DGGITQSPKYLFRKEGQNVTLSCEQNLNHDAMYWYRQDPGQGLRLIYYSQIVNDFQKGDIAEGYSVSREKKESFPLTVTSAQKNPTAFYLCASKGTMAREKLFFGSGTQLSVL.

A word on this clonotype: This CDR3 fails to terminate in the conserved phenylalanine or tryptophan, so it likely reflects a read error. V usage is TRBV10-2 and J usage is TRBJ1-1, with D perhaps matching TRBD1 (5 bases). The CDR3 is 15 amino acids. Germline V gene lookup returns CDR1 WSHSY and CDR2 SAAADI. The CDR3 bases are TGCGCCGGCAGTGAGCGGGGCAGGTTGGGCACTGAAGCTTTCTCT. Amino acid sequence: CAGSERGRLGTEAFS.

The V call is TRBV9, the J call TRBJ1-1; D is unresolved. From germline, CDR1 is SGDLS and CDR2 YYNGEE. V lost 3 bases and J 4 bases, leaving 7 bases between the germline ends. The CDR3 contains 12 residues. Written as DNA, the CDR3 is TGTGCCAGCAGCGCTTTAGGCACTGAAGCTTTCTTT. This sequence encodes CASSALGTEAFF.

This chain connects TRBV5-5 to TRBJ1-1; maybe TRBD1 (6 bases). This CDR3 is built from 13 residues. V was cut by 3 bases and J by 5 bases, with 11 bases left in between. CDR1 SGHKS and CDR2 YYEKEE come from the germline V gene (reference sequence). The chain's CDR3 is CASSYRVATEAFF. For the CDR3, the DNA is TGTGCCAGCAGCTACAGGGTGGCGACTGAAGCTTTCTTT.

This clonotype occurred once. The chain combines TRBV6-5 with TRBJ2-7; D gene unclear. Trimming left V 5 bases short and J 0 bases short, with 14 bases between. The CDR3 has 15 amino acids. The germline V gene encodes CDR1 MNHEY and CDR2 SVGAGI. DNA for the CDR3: TGTGCCAGCAGTCCCGACGGAGTTCTCTCCTACGAGCAGTACTTC. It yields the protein CASSPDGVLSYEQYF.

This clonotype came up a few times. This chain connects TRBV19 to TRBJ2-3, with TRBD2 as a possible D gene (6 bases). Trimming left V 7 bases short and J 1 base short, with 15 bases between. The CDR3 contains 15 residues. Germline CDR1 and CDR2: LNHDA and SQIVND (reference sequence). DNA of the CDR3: TGTGCCAGTACCGAGGGGCGGGGCCGCACAGATACGCAGTATTTT. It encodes CASTEGRGRTDTQYF.